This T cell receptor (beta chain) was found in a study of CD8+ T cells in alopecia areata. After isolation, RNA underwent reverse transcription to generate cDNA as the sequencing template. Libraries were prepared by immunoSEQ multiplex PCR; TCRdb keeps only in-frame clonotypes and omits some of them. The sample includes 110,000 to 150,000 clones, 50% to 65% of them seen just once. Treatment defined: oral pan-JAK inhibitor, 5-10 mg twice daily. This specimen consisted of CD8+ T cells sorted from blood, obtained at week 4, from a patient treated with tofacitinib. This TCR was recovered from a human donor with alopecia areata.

Here the CDR3 reads CASSVGGTGGTQYF. The CDR3 nucleotides read TGTGCCAGCAGCGTAGGAGGGACAGGCGGGACCCAGTACTTC. This chain connects TRBV9 to TRBJ2-5; 8 positions agree with TRBD1. Germline assignment: CDR1 SGDLS and CDR2 YYNGEE. The CDR3 sequence is 14 residues long. The V segment lost 0 bases and the J segment 7 bases; nucleotides outside the gene matches: 5.